The 13 T cell receptor beta chains in this list originate from one sample, sequenced in a study of tumor-infiltrating lymphocytes in primary liver carcinoma. A primer matching the constant region was used to make TCR beta cDNA from approximately 0.45 ug of total RNA. A slightly modified ARM-PCR protocol with three nested multiplex PCR rounds produced these TCR beta libraries. Running ten to eleven cycles apiece, the first two PCR rounds relied on TRBV1-TRBV30 forward primers together with a C-beta reverse primer. TCRdb analysed the multiplex PCR reads with MiXCR anew, one entry per CDR3 protein. This sample has roughly 120,000 distinct CDR3 sequences, with 55% to 75% found just once. Both RNA and DNA were isolated together from around 20-30 mg of bulk tissue that had not been sorted. The specimen sequenced was liver tumor tissue from sampling region 3. Noted subset: tumor region T3, left-lateral pole. These receptor sequences come from an older woman with primary liver carcinoma and hepatitis B virus infection.

This clonotype was found many times. This chain connects TRBV5-4 to TRBJ2-5, with 10 bases matching TRBD1. V lost 3 bases to trimming and J lost 4 bases; unmatched junction nucleotides: 6. CDR1 and CDR2 from the germline V gene are SGHNT and YYREEE (reference sequence). The CDR3 has 15 amino acids. The CDR3 nucleotides are TGTGCCAGCAGCTCGGGACAGGGGAGGTCAGAGACCCAGTACTTC. The encoded protein is CASSSGQGRSETQYF.

For this clonotype: A much larger clone differs from this one at a single base, so this may be a read error. The V call is TRBV5-6, the J call TRBJ1-5; no reliable D call. In germline, CDR1 is SGHDT, CDR2 YYEEEE. CDR3 length equals 14 residues. CDR3 DNA sequence: TGTGCCAGCAACTTGGGCAGGAGCAATCAGCCCCAGCATTTT. Residues: CASNLGRSNQPQHF.

This clonotype was found many times. This chain uses TRBV6-6 with TRBJ2-1, with D possibly matching TRBD2 (8 bases). CDR3 length: 18 amino acids. V was clipped by 0 bases and J by 10 bases, with 25 bases between them. CDR1 MNHNY and CDR2 SVGAGI come from the germline V gene (reference sequence). The CDR3 DNA is TGTGCCAGCAGTTACTCGACCGGGGGGGACAGTATTCTTGGCGAGCAGTTCTTC. This codes for CASSYSTGGDSILGEQFF.

Points on this clonotype: The junction differs from germline at one of its ends, possibly a read error. The chain uses TRBV12-3 or TRBV12-4 and TRBJ2-3; D remains ambiguous. The CDR3 runs to 14 residues. The chain's CDR3 is CASSPGGSIDTQYF. The CDR3 region has the DNA TGTGCTAGCAGCCCCGGTGGTAGCATAGATACGCAGTATTTT.

Comment on this clonotype: The germline gene is not matched at one end of the junction; a read error may be the cause. This sequence joins TRBV20-1 and TRBJ2-3; 9 nucleotides agree with TRBD2. CDR1 and CDR2 (germline): DFQATT, SNEGSKA (reference sequence). The CDR3 contains 14 residues. CDR3 DNA: TGCAGTGCTAGTCCTAGCGGGAACGCAGATACCCAGTATTTT. Protein product: CSASPSGNADTQYF.

The table lists this clonotype with a few counts. This chain joins TRBV28 and TRBJ2-5; D possibly corresponds to TRBD1 (6 bases). Trimming shortened V by 3 bases and J by 2 bases, and 10 bases separated the two germline ends. This CDR3 is 14 amino acids long. Germline V CDR1 and CDR2: MDHEN, SYDVKM. CDR3 DNA: TGTGCCAGCAGTTTTGGGGGCCCACAAGAGACCCAGTACTTC. The encoded protein is CASSFGGPQETQYF.

About this clonotype itself: The germline gene is not matched at one end of the junction; a read error may be the cause. The chain employs TRBV11-3 and TRBJ2-1; D uncertain. Looked up from germline, CDR1 is SGHNT and CDR2 is YENEEA. The CDR3 runs to 14 residues. CDR3 protein: CASSSQSPYNEQLF. The CDR3, as DNA: TGTGCCAGCAGCTCCCAGAGCCCCTACAATGAGCAGCTCTTC.

In its sample, this clonotype was seen once. A read error may produce the germline difference seen at one junction end. The V and J genes are TRBV11-2 and TRBJ2-5, with 7 positions matching TRBD2. Germline CDR1 and CDR2: SGHAT and FQNNGV. The CDR3 contains 16 residues. CDR3 in amino acids: CASCPYGGRTEETQCF. The CDR3, as DNA: TGTGCCAGCTGCCCCTATGGCGGGAGAACAGAAGAGACCCAGTGCTTC.

A note on this clonotype: A much larger clonotype is one base distant, so this may be a read error. V and J are TRBV14 and TRBJ1-2, with D unresolved. The V and J ends lost 5 bases and 8 bases respectively, with 12 bases between them. Germline values: CDR1 SGHDN, CDR2 FVKESK. The CDR3 is 12 residues long. The CDR3 is CASSYGLIGYTF. In DNA, the CDR3 is TGTGCCAGCAGCTACGGGCTTATCGGCTACACCTTC.

As concerns this clonotype: Just one base apart from a much larger clone, this may be a read error. V usage is TRBV5-4 and J usage is TRBJ2-7; 11 bases are a match to TRBD2. The CDR3 is 15 amino acids. Germline V gene lookup returns CDR1 SGHNT and CDR2 YYREEE (reference sequence). The CDR3 DNA is TGTGCCAGCAGGGCCGGGACTAGCGGCAACTACGAGCAGTGCTTC. It translates to CASRAGTSGNYEQCF. The whole variable domain, filled in from reference TRBV5-4 and TRBJ2-7, reads ETGVTQSPTHLIKTRGQQVTLRCSSQSGHNTVSWYQQALGQGPQFIFQYYREEENGRGNFPPRFSGLQFPNYSSELNVNALELDDSALYLCASRAGTSGNYEQCFGPGTRLTVT.

In the case of this clonotype: A much more abundant neighbour one base away suggests this may be a read error. This chain links TRBV5-6 with TRBJ2-2, with 9 bases lining up with TRBD1. Germline assignment: CDR1 SGHDT and CDR2 YYEEEE. The CDR3 spans 15 residues. The CDR3 loop is CVSSPDGTGLGELFF. CDR3 nucleotides: TGTGTCAGCAGCCCGGACGGGACAGGGCTGGGGGAGCTGTTTTTT. Variable domain in full (rest from reference TRBV5-6 and TRBJ2-2): DAGVTQSPTHLIKTRGQQVTLRCSPKSGHDTVSWYQQALGQGPQFIFQYYEEEERQRGNFPDRFSGHQFPNYSSELNVNALLLGDSALYLCVSSPDGTGLGELFFGEGSRLTVL.

The table lists this clonotype with many counts. The chain links TRBV6-2 or TRBV6-3 to TRBJ2-1, with a possible D match to TRBD1 (5 bases). The length of the CDR3 is 15 residues. Trimming stripped 2 bases from V and 0 bases from J, with 8 bases between. Germline loops: CDR1 MNHEY, CDR2 SVGEGT. CDR3 amino acids: CASSYEDSSYNEQFF. CDR3 bases: TGTGCCAGCAGTTACGAAGACAGCTCCTACAATGAGCAGTTCTTC.

A note on this clonotype: This could be a read error, since a much larger clone is one nucleotide away. The genes are TRBV4-1 and TRBJ2-7; the match to TRBD2 covers 9 bases. The length of the CDR3 is 16 residues. V gave up 4 bases and J gave up 3 bases; unmatched junction bases: 10. Germline values: CDR1 MGHRA, CDR2 YSYEKL. DNA for the CDR3: TGCGCCAGCAGCCTCAAATACCCTAGCGGGATCTACGAGCAGTACTTC. Amino acid sequence: CASSLKYPSGIYEQYF.